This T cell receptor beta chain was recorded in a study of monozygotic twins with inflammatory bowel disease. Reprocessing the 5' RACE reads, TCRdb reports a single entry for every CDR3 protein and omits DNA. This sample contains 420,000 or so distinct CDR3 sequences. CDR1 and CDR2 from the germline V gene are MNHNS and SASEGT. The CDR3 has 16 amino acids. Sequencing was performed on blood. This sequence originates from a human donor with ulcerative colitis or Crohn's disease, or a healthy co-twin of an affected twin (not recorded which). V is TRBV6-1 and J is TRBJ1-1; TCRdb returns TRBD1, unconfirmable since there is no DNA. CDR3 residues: CASRASGQGSFPEAFF.